This T cell receptor beta chain appears in the sequencing data of a study of blood T cells in healthy people across ages. The use of a sample-barcoded 5' primer and a J-beta primer mix characterized a second PCR of about 6 to 12 cycles. Per sample, CDR3-containing paired-end reads numbered at least 2.5 million. Via MiXCR, TCRdb re-called the 5' RACE reads, giving one row per CDR3 protein. The table shows roughly 1,300,000 distinct CDR3 sequences, with approximately 59% occurring only once. The germline V gene has CDR1 LGHDT and CDR2 YNNKEL (reference sequence). The CDR3 runs 15 residues. The V gene lost 5 bases and the J gene lost 1 base, with 9 bases spanning the gap. In its sample, this clonotype was seen once.

The sequencing input was blood. This clonotype was sampled from a man younger than 35 in good health. The chain employs TRBV3-1 and TRBJ2-6; D unresolved. The CDR3 is CASSKALSGANVLTF. In nucleotides, the CDR3 is TGTGCCAGCAGCAAGGCCCTGTCTGGGGCCAACGTCCTGACTTTC. The full variable domain, with the rest looked up from reference TRBV3-1 and TRBJ2-6, is DTAVSQTPKYLVTQMGNDKSIKCEQNLGHDTMYWYKQDSKKFLKIMFSYNNKELIINETVPNRFSPKSPDKAHLNLHINSLELGDSAVYFCASSKALSGANVLTFGAGSRLTVL.